A single sample gave rise to the 9 T cell receptor beta chains below, sequenced in a study of cytotoxic CD8 clonotypes in ibrutinib-treated CLL. TCRdb keeps only in-frame clones here, not all; method: immunoSEQ multiplex PCR. The sample yields over 110,000 clones, roughly 90% seen once. The input for sequencing was PBMCs, taken after 12 months of ibrutinib treatment. Receptors originate from a human donor with chronic lymphocytic leukemia.

This clone was counted a single time. An end of the junction does not agree with germline; a read error may underlie this. The CDR3 reads CASSQGSRDRDYDEQFF. The CDR3 nucleotides read TGTGCCAGCAGCCAAGGATCGCGGGACAGGGACTACGATGAGCAGTTCTTC. The V call is TRBV14, the J call TRBJ2-1, with 9 nucleotides matching TRBD1. The CDR3 consists of 17 residues. Per the germline V gene, CDR1 is SGHDN and CDR2 is FVKESK.

The rearrangement joins TRBV2 to TRBJ2-6; D is perhaps TRBD1 (5 bases). Germline V CDR1 and CDR2: SNHLY, FYNNEI. The ends were cut back, 4 bases at V and 4 bases at J, with 26 bases in the middle. The length of the CDR3 is 20 residues. The DNA of the CDR3 is TGTGCCAGCAGTGTCGGGTCGATGGGGCAGTCTTCGCCCGGGGCCAACGTCCTGACTTTC. It codes for CASSVGSMGQSSPGANVLTF. Variable domain in full (rest from reference TRBV2 and TRBJ2-6): EPEVTQTPSHQVTQMGQEVILRCVPISNHLYFYWYRQILGQKVEFLVSFYNNEISEKSEIFDDQFSVERPDGSNFTLKIRSTKLEDSAMYFCASSVGSMGQSSPGANVLTFGAGSRLTVL.

The chain carries TRBV6-5 and TRBJ1-4, with D unclear. CDR3 length: 11 amino acids. Germline CDR1 MNHEY, CDR2 SVGAGI. The V and J ends lost 10 bases and 10 bases respectively, with 13 bases between them. In DNA, the CDR3 is TGTGCCACCCGACCGGAAGCAAAACTGTTTTTT. This codes for CATRPEAKLFF.

The rearrangement uses TRBV7-3 and TRBJ2-2, with no clear D. The CDR3 has 14 amino acids. Germline CDR1 and CDR2: SGHTA and FQGTGA. The germline V and J ends were trimmed by 7 bases and 0 bases, with 9 bases remaining between them. CDR3 sequence: CASTQKPNTGELFF. CDR3 bases: TGTGCCAGCACCCAGAAACCGAACACCGGGGAGCTGTTTTTT.

The rearrangement joins TRBV29-1 to TRBJ1-2, with TRBD1 as a possible D gene (5 bases). From germline, CDR1 is SQVTM and CDR2 ANQGSEA. V lost 4 bases to trimming and J lost 8 bases, with 17 bases between them. The CDR3 has 13 amino acids. The CDR3 coding sequence is TGCAGCGTTGTTGAAATGGGGGGAGGCGGCTACACCTTC. Its translation is CSVVEMGGGGYTF.

The chain is built from TRBV9 and TRBJ1-4; D is unresolved. The CDR3 spans 15 residues. The V end was cut by 3 bases, the J end by 0 bases, with 9 bases between. From germline, CDR1 is SGDLS and CDR2 YYNGEE. CDR3 sequence: CASSGVQATNEKLFF. The CDR3 nucleotides are TGTGCCAGCAGCGGGGTCCAGGCAACTAATGAAAAACTGTTTTTT.

This sequence joins TRBV28 and TRBJ1-3; D is undetermined. Between the trimmed V and J ends, which lost 6 bases and 2 bases, there was a span of 14 bases. Germline CDR1 is MDHEN and CDR2 is SYDVKM. The CDR3 length is 15 residues. The CDR3 DNA is TGTGCCAGCAGCCGTTGGAGCAGCCCTGGAAACACCATATATTTT. Translated: CASSRWSSPGNTIYF.

The chain joins TRBV6-5 to TRBJ2-1; D call uncertain. Germline values: CDR1 MNHEY, CDR2 SVGAGI. CDR3 length equals 14 residues. The germline V and J ends were trimmed by 2 bases and 6 bases, with 11 bases remaining between them. CDR3 DNA sequence: TGTGCCAGCAGTTACGTGGGGTTTGCCAATGAGCAGTTCTTC. It codes for CASSYVGFANEQFF.

This clone was seen a single time. The chain employs TRBV19 and TRBJ2-4; TRBD1 agrees at 7 bases. With V trimmed by 7 bases and J by 5 bases, 14 bases remained unmatched. This CDR3 has 16 amino acids. Germline-derived CDR1 and CDR2 are LNHDA and SQIVND (reference sequence). The CDR3 nucleotides read TGTGCCAGTAACTCTCGACAGGGCAATGGGGAAAACATTCAGTACTTC. Encoded protein: CASNSRQGNGENIQYF.